This T cell receptor (beta chain) was sequenced in a study of blood T cell dynamics during melanoma immunotherapy. Study information: First-line therapy was either pembrolizumab or nivolumab with ipilimumab for metastatic melanoma. Notes on the study in general: It remained unknown if the driving T cell clones were melanoma-specific.

TCRdb's copy holds only in-frame clones and misses some; the assay was immunoSEQ multiplex PCR. The sample lists approximately 13,000 clones; roughly 83% were seen once. As for time point: pre-treatment baseline. About this clone: Its antigen is undetermined.

The trim removed 2 bases at V and 11 bases at J, leaving 13 bases unmatched. The CDR3 totals 15 residues. Germline-derived CDR1 and CDR2 are MNHEY and SVGAGI. The sample consisted of blood, taken from a patient treated with checkpoint blockade. The TCR sequence derives from a human donor with melanoma. The V gene is TRBV6-5, the J gene TRBJ1-1; 8 nucleotides agree with TRBD1. The CDR3 loop reads CASSYPTGDSTLAFF. CDR3 DNA: TGTGCCAGCAGTTACCCGACAGGGGATTCGACTCTTGCTTTCTTT.